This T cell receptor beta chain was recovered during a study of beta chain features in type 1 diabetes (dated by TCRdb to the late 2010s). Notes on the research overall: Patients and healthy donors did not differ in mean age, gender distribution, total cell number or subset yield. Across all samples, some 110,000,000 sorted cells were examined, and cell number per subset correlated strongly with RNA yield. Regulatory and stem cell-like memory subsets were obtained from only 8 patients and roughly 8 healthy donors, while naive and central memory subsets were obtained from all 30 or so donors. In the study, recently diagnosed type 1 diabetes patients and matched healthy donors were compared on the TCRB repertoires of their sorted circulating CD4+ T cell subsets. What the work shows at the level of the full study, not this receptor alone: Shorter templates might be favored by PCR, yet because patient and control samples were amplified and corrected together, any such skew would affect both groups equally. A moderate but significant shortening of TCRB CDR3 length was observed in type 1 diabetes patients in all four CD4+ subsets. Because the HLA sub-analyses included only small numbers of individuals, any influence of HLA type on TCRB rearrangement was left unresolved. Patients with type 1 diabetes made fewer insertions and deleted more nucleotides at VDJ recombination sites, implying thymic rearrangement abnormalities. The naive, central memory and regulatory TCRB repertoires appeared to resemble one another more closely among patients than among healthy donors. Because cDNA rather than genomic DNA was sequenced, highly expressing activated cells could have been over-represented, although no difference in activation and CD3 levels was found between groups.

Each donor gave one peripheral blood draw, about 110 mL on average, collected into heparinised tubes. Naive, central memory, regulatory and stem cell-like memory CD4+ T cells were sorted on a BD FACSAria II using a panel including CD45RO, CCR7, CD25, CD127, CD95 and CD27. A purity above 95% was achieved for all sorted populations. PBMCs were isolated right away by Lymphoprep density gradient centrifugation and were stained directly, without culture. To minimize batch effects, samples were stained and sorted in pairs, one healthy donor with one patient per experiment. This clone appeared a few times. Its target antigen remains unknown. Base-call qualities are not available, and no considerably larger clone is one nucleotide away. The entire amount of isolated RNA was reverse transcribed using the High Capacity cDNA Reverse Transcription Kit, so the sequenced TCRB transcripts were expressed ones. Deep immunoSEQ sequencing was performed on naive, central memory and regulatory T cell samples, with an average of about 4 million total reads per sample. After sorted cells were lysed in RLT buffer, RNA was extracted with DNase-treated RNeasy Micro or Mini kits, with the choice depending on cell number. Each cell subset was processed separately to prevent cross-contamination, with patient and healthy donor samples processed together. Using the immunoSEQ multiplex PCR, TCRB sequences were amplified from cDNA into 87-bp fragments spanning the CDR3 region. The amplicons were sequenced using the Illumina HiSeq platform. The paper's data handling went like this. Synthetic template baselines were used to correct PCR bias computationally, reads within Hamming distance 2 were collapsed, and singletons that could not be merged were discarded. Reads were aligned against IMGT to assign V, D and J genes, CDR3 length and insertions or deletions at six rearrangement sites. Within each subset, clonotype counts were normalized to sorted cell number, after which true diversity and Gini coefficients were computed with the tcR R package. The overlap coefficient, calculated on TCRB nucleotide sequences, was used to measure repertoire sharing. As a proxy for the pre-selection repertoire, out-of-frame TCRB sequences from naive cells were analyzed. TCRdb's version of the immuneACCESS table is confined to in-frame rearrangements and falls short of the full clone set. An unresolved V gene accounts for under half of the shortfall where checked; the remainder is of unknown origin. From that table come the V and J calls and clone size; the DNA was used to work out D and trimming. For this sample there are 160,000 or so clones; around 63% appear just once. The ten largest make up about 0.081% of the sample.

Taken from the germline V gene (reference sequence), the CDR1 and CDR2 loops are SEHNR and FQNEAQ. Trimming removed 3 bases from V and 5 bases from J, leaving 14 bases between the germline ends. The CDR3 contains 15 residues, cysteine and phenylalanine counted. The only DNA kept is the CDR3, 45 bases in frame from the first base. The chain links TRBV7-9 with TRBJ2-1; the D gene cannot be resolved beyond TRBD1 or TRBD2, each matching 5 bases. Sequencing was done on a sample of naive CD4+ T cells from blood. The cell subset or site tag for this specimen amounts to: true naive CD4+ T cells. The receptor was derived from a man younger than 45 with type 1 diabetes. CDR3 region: CASSFGGGVHNEQFF. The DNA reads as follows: TGTGCCAGCAGCTTTGGTGGGGGTGTTCACAATGAGCAGTTCTTC.